One sample yielded the 23 T cell receptor beta chains listed below, sequenced in a study of neurological immune-mediated disorders. From the 5' RACE reads, TCRdb called clonotypes with MiXCR, one entry per CDR3 protein. Among approximately 50,000 distinct CDR3 sequences listed, around 4% were seen once. Sequenced material: PBMCs. All receptors derive from a man between 60 and 75 years old with multiple sclerosis.

The chain uses TRBV20-1 and TRBJ2-3; D unresolved. This CDR3 has 11 residues. Trimming left V 6 bases short and J 4 bases short, with 8 bases between. Germline-derived CDR1 and CDR2 are DFQATT and SNEGSKA (reference sequence). This CDR3 reads CSATSADTQYF. The CDR3 bases are TGCAGTGCCACATCAGCAGATACGCAGTATTTT.

This clonotype has at least ten counts. The rearrangement links TRBV20-1 to TRBJ2-3; 7 nucleotides match TRBD2. From germline, CDR1 is DFQATT and CDR2 SNEGSKA (reference sequence). The CDR3 runs to 18 residues. Losses at the gene ends were 3 bases for V and 0 bases for J; bases not matched to a gene: 15. The CDR3 here is CSARALTSGASSTDTQYF. The CDR3 DNA reads as TGCAGTGCTAGGGCCCTTACCAGCGGGGCTTCTAGCACAGATACGCAGTATTTT.

Many counts were recorded for this clonotype. Here the CDR3 reads CATSRDWENTEAFF. The CDR3 DNA reads as TGTGCCACCAGCAGAGATTGGGAGAACACTGAAGCTTTCTTT. The rearrangement joins TRBV15 to TRBJ1-1, with unresolved D. CDR3 size: 14 residues. Germline V lookup: CDR1 LNHNV, CDR2 YYDKDF (reference sequence). The ends were cut back, 0 bases at V and 1 base at J, with 6 bases in the middle.

This clonotype was detected many times. The chain is built from TRBV5-1 and TRBJ1-3, with a possible D match to TRBD1 (5 bases). Per the germline V gene, CDR1 is SGHRS and CDR2 is YFSETQ. Trimming left V 1 base short and J 4 bases short, with 12 bases between. The CDR3 extends over 15 amino acids. As DNA, the CDR3 is TGCGCCAGCAGCTTGCAGTGGGGGGTCGGAAACACCATATATTTT. This codes for CASSLQWGVGNTIYF.

At least ten counts were recorded for this clonotype. This CDR3 reads CASSSSSGGLETQYF. CDR3 nucleotide sequence: TGTGCCAGCAGCTCTTCATCGGGGGGGTTAGAGACCCAGTACTTC. V gene TRBV7-6 combines with J gene TRBJ2-5; 8 positions match TRBD2. Germline V gene data show CDR1 as SGHVS and CDR2 as FNYEAQ. The CDR3 is made up of 15 amino acids. Trimming took 4 bases from V and 4 from J; bases not matched to a gene: 8.

The table lists this clonotype with many counts. This rearrangement joins TRBV12-3 or TRBV12-4 to TRBJ1-5, with 7 bases that match TRBD1. The CDR3 loop spans 16 amino acids. Trimming cost V 3 bases and J 5 bases; bases outside gene matches: 10. CDR3 DNA sequence: TGTGCCAGCAGTTTTAACAGGGGCAGATACTATCAGCCCCAGCATTTT. As protein: CASSFNRGRYYQPQHF.

The rearrangement joins TRBV20-1 to TRBJ2-3; the match to TRBD1 covers 8 bases. From germline, CDR1 is DFQATT and CDR2 SNEGSKA (reference sequence). This CDR3 comprises 16 residues. With V trimmed by 5 bases and J by 3 bases, 13 bases remained unmatched. The CDR3 nucleotides read TGCAGTGCTCCCTTTCCCCGGGACAGGAAAACAGATACGCAGTATTTT. The encoded protein is CSAPFPRDRKTDTQYF.

Ten or more counts support this clonotype. V and J are TRBV5-1 and TRBJ2-7; D possibly corresponds to TRBD1 (5 bases). The V end was cut by 0 bases, the J end by 4 bases, with 8 bases between. This CDR3 is 13 amino acids long. Germline V lookup: CDR1 SGHRS, CDR2 YFSETQ. The CDR3 nucleotides read TGCGCCAGCAGCTTGGCCAGGGAATACGAGCAGTACTTC. This codes for CASSLAREYEQYF.

This clonotype was observed many times. The chain links TRBV20-1 to TRBJ2-1; 8 bases fit TRBD2. Germline V gene sequence: CDR1 DFQATT, CDR2 SNEGSKA (reference sequence). This CDR3 contains 21 residues. The junction had 22 bases not matched to a gene; V was cut back by 2 bases and J by 1 base. In DNA form, the CDR3 reads TGCAGTGCTAGATCCTTATCCCTTCGGTCTGCGAGCGGGGGTTCCTACAATGAGCAGTTCTTC. Protein sequence: CSARSLSLRSASGGSYNEQFF.

There are many counts of this clonotype. This rearrangement joins TRBV6-5 to TRBJ1-6; a possible D gene is TRBD1 (5 bases). CDR1 is MNHEY, CDR2 SVGAGI, per germline. The CDR3 length is 15 residues. Trimming took 5 bases from V and 14 from J, leaving 22 bases between them. Here the CDR3 DNA reads TGTGCCAGCAGTGGAGGTGAGGGAGCCGGGGGGGCCCTCCACTTT. Translation gives CASSGGEGAGGALHF.

V usage is TRBV20-1 and J usage is TRBJ1-3; tentatively, D is TRBD1 (6 bases). The length of the CDR3 is 14 residues. Germline CDR1 reads DFQATT; CDR2 reads SNEGSKA (reference sequence). Between the trimmed V and J ends, which lost 3 bases and 4 bases, there was a span of 13 bases. The CDR3 nucleotides read TGCAGTGCTAGTTTGGGGGCGGCGGGAAACACCATATATTTT. Its protein product is CSASLGAAGNTIYF.

In this sample, this clonotype turned up many times. J is TRBJ1-2 and V is TRBV29-1; 10 bases map to TRBD1. Trimming removed 4 bases from V and 7 bases from J; junction bases left unmatched: 0. Germline V gene data show CDR1 as SQVTM and CDR2 as ANQGSEA. CDR3 length: 11 amino acids. The CDR3 DNA follows: TGCAGCGTTGGGGACAGGGGTGGCTACACCTTC. This sequence encodes CSVGDRGGYTF.

This clonotype was observed many times. V gene TRBV7-2 combines with J gene TRBJ1-2; D remains ambiguous. Germline values: CDR1 SGHTA, CDR2 FQGNSA. V lost 5 bases and J 11 bases, leaving 12 bases between the germline ends. The CDR3 is 11 residues long. CDR3 residues: CASSEARRYTF. The CDR3 DNA reads TGTGCCAGCAGCGAGGCACGGAGGTACACCTTC. The variable domain in full, with the rest retrieved from reference TRBV7-2 and TRBJ1-2, is GAGVSQSPSNKVTEKGKDVELRCDPISGHTALYWYRQSLGQGLEFLIYFQGNSAPDKSGLPSDRFSAERTGGSVSTLTIQRTQQEDSAVYLCASSEARRYTFGSGTRLTVV.

As to this clonotype: An end of the junction does not agree with germline; a read error may underlie this. The chain recombines TRBV20-1 with TRBJ2-1; TRBD1 is a possible D gene (5 bases). There are 14 residues in the CDR3. Germline CDR1 reads DFQATT; CDR2 reads SNEGSKA (reference sequence). The CDR3 nucleotides are TGCAGTTCACAGGACGTGGGCCCATACAATGAGCAGATCTTC. As protein: CSSQDVGPYNEQIF.

This clonotype has a count of ten or more. V usage is TRBV27 and J usage is TRBJ1-1, with 9 bases fitting TRBD1. The V gene's germline CDR1 is MNHEY and CDR2 SMNVEV (reference sequence). V lost 5 bases to trimming and J lost 5 bases; unmatched junction nucleotides: 12. This CDR3 is built from 16 residues. CDR3 amino acids: CASSPRLGTGKTEAFF. CDR3 coding DNA: TGTGCCAGCAGTCCACGGCTGGGGACAGGGAAGACTGAAGCTTTCTTT.

This clonotype was seen at least ten times. V and J are TRBV5-1 and TRBJ2-7, with D possibly being TRBD2 (6 bases). CDR1 is SGHRS and CDR2 is YFSETQ in the germline V gene. The V and J ends lost 2 bases and 7 bases respectively, with 13 bases between them. CDR3 length: 13 amino acids. CDR3 sequence reads: CASSLTGAGEQYF. CDR3 DNA: TGCGCCAGCAGCTTAACGGGAGCAGGTGAGCAGTACTTC.

A remark on this clonotype: Just one base apart from a much larger clone, this may be a read error. This CDR3 fails to terminate in the conserved phenylalanine or tryptophan, so it likely reflects a read error. The chain employs TRBV12-3 or TRBV12-4 and TRBJ1-2; D is possibly TRBD1 (5 bases). V dropped 0 bases and J dropped 4 bases, with 12 bases sitting between them. The CDR3 covers 15 residues. CDR3 sequence: CASSLASTDTYGYTC. The CDR3 DNA follows: TGTGCCAGCAGTTTAGCTTCGACAGACACCTATGGCTACACCTGC.

This clonotype has at least ten counts. This chain joins TRBV2 and TRBJ2-1, with no clear D. Trimming removed 6 bases at V and 0 bases at J, with 12 bases between. CDR1 SNHLY and CDR2 FYNNEI come from the germline V gene. This CDR3 is 15 amino acids long. The CDR3 here is CASRLSLGSYNEQFF. Written as DNA, the CDR3 is TGTGCCAGCAGGCTGTCCCTCGGCTCCTACAATGAGCAGTTCTTC.

This clonotype has at least ten counts. The chain uses TRBV19 and TRBJ2-3, with 7 nucleotides matching TRBD2. The CDR3 is 16 amino acids. With 3 bases clipped from V and 0 bases from J, the junction kept 6 bases outside the gene matches. The germline CDR1 and CDR2 sequences are LNHDA and SQIVND (reference sequence). The CDR3 loop is CASSIRAGTSTDTQYF. The CDR3 DNA reads as TGTGCCAGTAGTATCCGAGCGGGGACTAGCACAGATACGCAGTATTTT. The variable domain in full, with the rest retrieved from reference TRBV19 and TRBJ2-3, is DGGITQSPKYLFRKEGQNVTLSCEQNLNHDAMYWYRQDPGQGLRLIYYSQIVNDFQKGDIAEGYSVSREKKESFPLTVTSAQKNPTAFYLCASSIRAGTSTDTQYFGPGTRLTVL.

This clonotype was counted at least ten times. This rearrangement joins TRBV20-1 to TRBJ2-2, with 7 bases that match TRBD1. Germline V lookup: CDR1 DFQATT, CDR2 SNEGSKA (reference sequence). The V and J ends lost 3 bases and 3 bases, in that order; junction bases with no gene match: 10. CDR3 size: 16 residues. CDR3 loop: CSASHSRDSYTGELFF. The DNA for the CDR3 is TGCAGTGCTAGTCACTCTAGGGACAGCTACACCGGGGAGCTGTTTTTT.

This clonotype was counted ten times or more. The chain joins TRBV11-2 to TRBJ2-1; the match to TRBD2 covers 10 bases. The CDR3 spans 16 residues. V lost 5 bases and J lost 0; bases outside the gene matches: 4. Germline V gene data show CDR1 as SGHAT and CDR2 as FQNNGV. Written as DNA, the CDR3 is TGTGCCAGCAGCCCCTCTAGCGGGAGCTCCTACAATGAGCAGTTCTTC. It yields the protein CASSPSSGSSYNEQFF.

This clonotype has more than one count but fewer than ten. The V and J genes are TRBV5-1 and TRBJ1-6, with D unclear. CDR3 length equals 14 residues. V was trimmed by 0 bases and J by 5 bases, leaving 6 bases between them. Germline V gene lookup returns CDR1 SGHRS and CDR2 YFSETQ. CDR3 DNA sequence: TGCGCCAGCAGCTTGGTAGGAGATAATTCACCCCTCCACTTT. Its protein product is CASSLVGDNSPLHF.

This rearrangement joins TRBV5-1 to TRBJ2-3; 7 bases map to TRBD1. From germline, CDR1 is SGHRS and CDR2 YFSETQ. The length of the CDR3 is 14 residues. The V segment lost 0 bases and the J segment 4 bases; nucleotides outside the gene matches: 2. CDR3 sequence: CASSLGDRPDTQYF. CDR3 bases: TGCGCCAGCAGCTTGGGGGACAGACCAGATACGCAGTATTTT.